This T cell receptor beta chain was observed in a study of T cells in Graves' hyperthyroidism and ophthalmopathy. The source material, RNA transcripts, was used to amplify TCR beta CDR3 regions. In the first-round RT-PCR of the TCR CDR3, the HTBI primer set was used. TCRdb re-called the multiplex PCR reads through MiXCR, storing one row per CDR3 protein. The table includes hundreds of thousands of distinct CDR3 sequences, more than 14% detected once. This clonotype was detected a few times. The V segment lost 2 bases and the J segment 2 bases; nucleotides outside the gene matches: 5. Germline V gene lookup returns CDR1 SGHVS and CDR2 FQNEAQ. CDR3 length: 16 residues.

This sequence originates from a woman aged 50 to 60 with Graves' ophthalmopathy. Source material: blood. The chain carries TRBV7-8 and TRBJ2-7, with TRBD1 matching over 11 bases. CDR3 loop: CASSLRGTGGPYEQYF. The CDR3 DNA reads TGTGCCAGCAGCTTACGGGGGACAGGGGGACCCTACGAGCAGTACTTC.